This T cell receptor beta chain was sequenced in a study of identifying expanded T cells in peripheral blood. Study results and limitations: About 1.2 clones differed between technical replicates, versus around 15 and 19 over time. Variance in clone template counts between roughly 2-week samples significantly increased with total template count across all healthy donors.

The CDR3 spans 15 residues. CDR1 and CDR2 from the germline V gene are MNHNS and SASEGT. The germline V and J ends were trimmed by 1 base and 5 bases, with 14 bases remaining between them. As to this clone: Its antigen is not identified.

Collection occurred without any documented infections or immune events in donors. Data came from immunoSEQ multiplex PCR; TCRdb stores just in-frame clones and leaves some out. Among about 58,000 clones listed, approximately 90% were seen once. The chain couples TRBV6-1 to TRBJ1-2; D not resolved. Source material: blood. This receptor was identified in a person aged 18 to 69 in good health. The CDR3 sequence is CASSEGRVGRYGYTF. CDR3 DNA sequence: TGTGCCAGCAGTGAAGGCAGAGTTGGCAGGTATGGCTACACCTTC.